These 24 T cell receptor beta chains were all obtained from the same sample, sequenced in a study of blood T cells in healthy people across ages. Then a second PCR, running roughly 7 to 11 cycles, was carried out with a sample-barcoded 5' primer and a J-beta primer mix. TCRdb re-called the 5' RACE reads with MiXCR, one entry per CDR3 protein. The sample has 1.4 million or so distinct CDR3 sequences; less than 45% are singletons. Source material: blood. These receptors all stem from a woman aged 18 to 35 in good health.

There are a few counts of this clonotype. The chain carries TRBV19 and TRBJ1-6; the match to TRBD1 covers 7 bases. With 6 bases clipped from V and 4 bases from J, the junction kept 12 bases outside the gene matches. In germline, CDR1 is LNHDA, CDR2 SQIVND (reference sequence). This CDR3 has 17 amino acids. The CDR3 loop is CASSPATGVMYNSPLHF. The CDR3 DNA is TGTGCCAGTAGCCCAGCCACAGGGGTTATGTATAATTCACCCCTCCACTTT.

This chain uses TRBV6-1 with TRBJ2-3; 8 nucleotides agree with TRBD2. The CDR3 totals 15 residues. V shed 6 bases, J shed 8 bases, and the junction held 13 bases outside the gene matches. Germline V lookup: CDR1 MNHNS, CDR2 SASEGT. Here the CDR3 DNA reads TGTGCCAGCAGGCGGGAGGTTAGGGTTCCAGGTACGCAGTATTTT. Encoded protein: CASRREVRVPGTQYF.

This chain connects TRBV7-9 to TRBJ2-5; D call uncertain. The V end was cut by 5 bases, the J end by 2 bases, with 21 bases between. This CDR3 is 17 amino acids long. The V gene's germline CDR1 is SEHNR and CDR2 FQNEAQ (reference sequence). The CDR3: CASSPPVYIDGQETQYF. The CDR3 coding sequence is TGTGCCAGCAGCCCCCCGGTGTATATAGACGGACAAGAGACCCAGTACTTC.

This clonotype was counted between two and nine times. The chain links TRBV5-6 to TRBJ1-5, with D tentatively TRBD1 (6 bases). The ends were cut back, 3 bases at V and 3 bases at J, with 7 bases in the middle. Germline values: CDR1 SGHDT, CDR2 YYEEEE. This CDR3 comprises 13 residues. The CDR3 loop is CASSSGDNQPQHF. The CDR3 DNA reads as TGTGCCAGCAGCTCAGGGGACAATCAGCCCCAGCATTTT. Combining the CDR3 with reference TRBV5-6 and TRBJ1-5 gives the whole variable domain DAGVTQSPTHLIKTRGQQVTLRCSPKSGHDTVSWYQQALGQGPQFIFQYYEEEERQRGNFPDRFSGHQFPNYSSELNVNALLLGDSALYLCASSSGDNQPQHFGDGTRLSIL.

A note on this clonotype: It may be a read error: a sequence one base away is much more abundant. The rearrangement uses TRBV4-1 and TRBJ1-2, with a tentative D call TRBD1 (5 bases). This CDR3 is 14 amino acids long. In germline, CDR1 is MGHRA, CDR2 YSYEKL. The CDR3 here is CTSSQLLRGGGYTF. Written as DNA, the CDR3 is TGCACCAGCAGCCAGCTTTTGAGGGGAGGTGGCTACACCTTC.

The V gene is TRBV27, the J gene TRBJ2-5, with TRBD1 matching over 11 bases. The last part of the DNA fits TRBJ2-7 better; the J call may be wrong. Germline V gene sequence: CDR1 MNHEY, CDR2 SMNVEV (reference sequence). The CDR3 has 16 amino acids. This CDR3 is CASSLWGQGGHYEQYF. The DNA of the CDR3 is TGTGCCAGCAGTTTATGGGGACAGGGGGGGCACTACGAGCAGTACTTC.

The chain has TRBV6-2 or TRBV6-3 and TRBJ1-1; D perhaps matches TRBD1 (6 bases). This CDR3 has 14 amino acids. V shed 4 bases and J shed 0 bases, with 9 bases lying between them. Germline V gene sequence: CDR1 MNHEY, CDR2 SVGEGT. The CDR3 region is CASSWTDLNTEAFF. DNA of the CDR3: TGTGCCAGCAGTTGGACAGACTTGAACACTGAAGCTTTCTTT.

In this sample, this clonotype turned up a few times. The genes are TRBV7-9 and TRBJ2-7; D might be TRBD2 (5 bases). Germline-derived CDR1 and CDR2 are SEHNR and FQNEAQ (reference sequence). V was cut by 6 bases and J by 4 bases, with 19 bases left in between. This CDR3 comprises 15 residues. The DNA for the CDR3 is TGTGCCAGCAGTCCAGGACGGAGGTTTTTGTACGAGCAGTACTTC. Translated: CASSPGRRFLYEQYF.

The chain joins TRBV12-3 or TRBV12-4 to TRBJ2-3; 9 bases match TRBD1. V shed 5 bases, J shed 4 bases, and the junction held 10 bases outside the gene matches. This CDR3 comprises 16 residues. The CDR3 loop reads CASSGWTGESADTQYF. The CDR3 DNA reads TGTGCCAGCAGTGGGTGGACAGGGGAGAGCGCAGATACGCAGTATTTT.

The chain employs TRBV11-2 and TRBJ2-1; 8 nucleotides line up with TRBD1. The CDR3 length is 16 residues. The V gene end was trimmed by 1 base and the J gene end by 5 bases; junction bases not matched to a gene: 7. Germline values: CDR1 SGHAT, CDR2 FQNNGV. The CDR3 DNA reads as TGTGCCAGCAGCTTAGTTCCCAGGGGGCGGGACAATGAGCAGTTCTTC. Protein sequence: CASSLVPRGRDNEQFF.

The chain links TRBV20-1 to TRBJ1-2; D ambiguous. Germline V gene lookup returns CDR1 DFQATT and CDR2 SNEGSKA (reference sequence). V was clipped by 5 bases and J by 6 bases, with 22 bases between them. The length of the CDR3 is 15 residues. CDR3 amino acids: CSAVQDIVRRDGYTF. In DNA form, the CDR3 reads TGCAGTGCTGTCCAGGATATAGTTAGAAGAGATGGCTACACCTTC.

This clonotype turned up a few times. The chain recombines TRBV5-6 with TRBJ1-6; D gene unclear. V gave up 1 base and J gave up 6 bases, with 8 bases separating them. CDR3 length: 14 amino acids. Germline V gene data show CDR1 as SGHDT and CDR2 as YYEEEE. The CDR3 sequence: CASSLRAVNSPLHF. The CDR3 DNA follows: TGTGCCAGCAGCTTGCGGGCAGTTAATTCACCCCTCCACTTT.

The V gene is TRBV20-1, the J gene TRBJ2-1; D uncertain. CDR1 DFQATT and CDR2 SNEGSKA come from the germline V gene (reference sequence). CDR3 length: 10 residues. Trimming took off 6 bases at V and 10 bases at J, with 10 bases between the two ends. The CDR3 reads CSAPKQEQFF. As DNA, the CDR3 is TGCAGTGCCCCTAAGCAAGAGCAGTTCTTC.

This clonotype has just a few counts. The chain links TRBV12-3 or TRBV12-4 to TRBJ2-3, with TRBD2 identical over 12 bases. V was clipped by 5 bases and J by 6 bases; unmatched bases: 9. This CDR3 is 16 amino acids long. CDR3 amino acids: CASSPQGLAGQDTQYF. The CDR3 DNA reads as TGTGCCAGCAGTCCCCAGGGACTAGCGGGTCAGGATACGCAGTATTTT.

The chain combines TRBV7-2 with TRBJ2-3; 15 positions agree with TRBD2. V gave up 3 bases and J gave up 2 bases; unmatched junction bases: 9. The CDR3 runs 19 residues. The V gene's germline CDR1 is SGHTA and CDR2 FQGNSA. The CDR3 loop reads CASSLGLGTSGGTTDTQYF. CDR3 nucleotides: TGTGCCAGCAGCTTGGGCCTCGGGACTAGCGGGGGGACCACAGATACGCAGTATTTT. Filled out from reference TRBV7-2 and TRBJ2-3, the complete variable domain reads GAGVSQSPSNKVTEKGKDVELRCDPISGHTALYWYRQSLGQGLEFLIYFQGNSAPDKSGLPSDRFSAERTGGSVSTLTIQRTQQEDSAVYLCASSLGLGTSGGTTDTQYFGPGTRLTVL.

This clonotype was found a few times. The chain carries TRBV3-1 and TRBJ1-2; the D gene is possibly TRBD1 (6 bases). The CDR3 consists of 19 residues. V dropped 3 bases and J dropped 4 bases, with 27 bases sitting between them. Germline V gene sequence: CDR1 LGHDT, CDR2 YNNKEL (reference sequence). The CDR3, as DNA: TGTGCCAGCAGCCAGGATTACGCCCTCCGAGGGGGATCTAGCTATGGCTACACCTTC. Translated: CASSQDYALRGGSSYGYTF.

The table lists this clonotype with a few counts. The chain joins TRBV12-3 or TRBV12-4 to TRBJ1-1; D unresolved. The CDR3 runs 14 residues. Between the trimmed V and J ends, which lost 2 bases and 1 base, there was a span of 8 bases. The CDR3 DNA sequence: TGTGCCAGCAGTTTAATGTCCCAGAACACTGAAGCTTTCTTT. Its protein is CASSLMSQNTEAFF.

The V gene is TRBV4-1, the J gene TRBJ2-1; 7 bases align to TRBD2. CDR1 and CDR2 from the germline V gene are MGHRA and YSYEKL. The CDR3 is 13 amino acids. The J segment lost 9 bases and the V segment lost 4 bases, leaving 6 bases of the junction unmatched. DNA for the CDR3: TGCGCCAGCAGCCTGGTACGCGGGGGTGAGCAGTTCTTC. Its protein is CASSLVRGGEQFF.

The table lists this clonotype with a few counts. The J gene is TRBJ1-2, the V gene TRBV14; no reliable D call. V shed 5 bases and J shed 4 bases, with 14 bases lying between them. CDR1 is SGHDN and CDR2 is FVKESK in the germline V gene. CDR3 length equals 14 residues. The CDR3 coding sequence is TGTGCCAGCAGCGCCCACCAAGGAGTCTATGGCTACACCTTC. This sequence encodes CASSAHQGVYGYTF. Complete variable domain (other parts from reference TRBV14 and TRBJ1-2): EAGVTQFPSHSVIEKGQTVTLRCDPISGHDNLYWYRRVMGKEIKFLLHFVKESKQDESGMPNNRFLAERTGGTYSTLKVQPAELEDSGVYFCASSAHQGVYGYTFGSGTRLTVV.

J is TRBJ2-4 and V is TRBV7-9; TRBD2 aligns across 15 bases. CDR1 is SEHNR, CDR2 FQNEAQ, per germline (reference sequence). The ends lost 5 bases at V and 13 bases at J; junction bases unmatched: 12. The CDR3 is made up of 16 amino acids. The CDR3 protein is CASSAVGLAGGNEQYF. CDR3 DNA sequence: TGTGCCAGCAGCGCCGTAGGACTAGCGGGAGGGAATGAGCAGTACTTC. Complete variable domain (other parts from reference TRBV7-9 and TRBJ2-4): DTGVSQNPRHKITKRGQNVTFRCDPISEHNRLYWYRQTLGQGPEFLTYFQNEAQLEKSRLLSDRFSAERPKGSFSTLEIQRTEQGDSAMYLCASSAVGLAGGNEQYFGAGTRLSVL.

This clonotype appeared a few times. The V gene is TRBV7-2, the J gene TRBJ1-5; possibly TRBD1 for D (5 bases). Germline assignment: CDR1 SGHTA and CDR2 FQGNSA. The CDR3 is 16 amino acids. Between the trimmed V and J ends, which lost 5 bases and 5 bases, there was a span of 19 bases. CDR3 in amino acids: CASSVRVGSGYQPQHF. CDR3 bases: TGTGCCAGCAGCGTCAGGGTAGGCTCCGGTTATCAGCCCCAGCATTTT.

This chain joins TRBV20-1 and TRBJ2-5; no clear D gene. Per the germline V gene, CDR1 is DFQATT and CDR2 is SNEGSKA (reference sequence). V was cut by 0 bases and J by 5 bases, with 16 bases left in between. The CDR3 spans 15 residues. This CDR3 reads CSARDLHRLKETQYF. The DNA of the CDR3 is TGCAGTGCTAGAGATCTGCACCGCCTAAAGGAGACCCAGTACTTC.

A single count supports this clonotype. The J gene is TRBJ2-5, the V gene TRBV7-9; 8 bases are shared with TRBD2. Germline-derived CDR1 and CDR2 are SEHNR and FQNEAQ (reference sequence). With V trimmed by 5 bases and J by 1 base, 6 bases remained unmatched. This CDR3 comprises 15 residues. CDR3 bases: TGTGCCAGCAGCGGACGACTAGCGCGCCAAGAGACCCAGTACTTC. It specifies CASSGRLARQETQYF. Together with reference TRBV7-9 and TRBJ2-5, the CDR3 gives the full variable domain: DTGVSQNPRHKITKRGQNVTFRCDPISEHNRLYWYRQTLGQGPEFLTYFQNEAQLEKSRLLSDRFSAERPKGSFSTLEIQRTEQGDSAMYLCASSGRLARQETQYFGPGTRLLVL.

This clonotype was recorded once. This rearrangement joins TRBV7-9 to TRBJ1-2; D remains ambiguous. CDR3 size: 11 residues. Per germline, CDR1 SEHNR and CDR2 FQNEAQ (reference sequence). V was pared by 4 bases and J by 6 bases, with 6 bases between. DNA for the CDR3: TGTGCCAGCAGCTCCGCCCATGGCTACACCTTC. Protein: CASSSAHGYTF.